Below, one T cell receptor (beta chain) is given with its context. Its antigen is as yet unknown. This entry is derived from a study of blood T cells in healthy people across ages. Findings and limits, study-wide: The donors' CMV status was not determined, possibly confounding changes in expanded clonotypes.

Germline V gene sequence: CDR1 ENHRY, CDR2 SYGVKD. This CDR3 contains 15 residues. Trimming removed 2 bases from V and 0 bases from J, with 9 bases in between. Per individual sample, total RNA of at least 5 micrograms was extracted. Sample-barcoded 5' priming and a J-beta primer mix drove a second PCR of 7 to 11 cycles. TCRdb redid the calling of the 5' RACE reads with MiXCR, one entry per CDR3 protein. The sample yields about 1,000,000 distinct CDR3 sequences, 35% to 50% seen once. The gene calls are TRBV10-3 and TRBJ2-3; weak D call: TRBD2 (6 bases). Sequencing was carried out using blood. This clonotype was obtained from a woman aged 55 to 70 in good health. CDR3 sequence reads: CAISEVGTSTDTQYF. In DNA form, the CDR3 reads TGTGCCATCAGTGAGGTCGGGACTAGCACAGATACGCAGTATTTT.